A single sample is the source of the 2 T cell receptor beta chains below, sequenced in a study of identical twins (dated by TCRdb to the mid-2010s). Library construction relied on 5' RACE. These reads were obtained on an Illumina HiSeq 2000. Through fastp at Q25 and MiXCR, TCRdb rebuilt clones from the public reads, retaining in-frame beta chains. CDR3 protein sequences are deduplicated, and each keeps its most common genes and DNA. This sample has approximately 500,000 distinct CDR3 sequences in its table, and 20% to 25% of those were observed once. Together, the top ten hold roughly 2.8% of the sample. A further study also used this sample, focusing on T cells expressing NK-cell markers.

Sample: CD4+ T cells sorted from blood. Source of these receptors: a woman younger than 35 in good health.

This rearrangement joins TRBV4-2 to TRBJ1-1, with a tentative D call TRBD1 (6 bases). This CDR3 contains 17 residues. The germline gives CDR1 LGHNA, CDR2 YNFKEQ. Trimming took 0 bases from V and 1 from J, leaving 15 bases between them. The CDR3 bases are TGTGCCAGCAGCCAAGACAGGGGAAGACCCAGGAACACTGAAGCTTTCTTT. Residues: CASSQDRGRPRNTEAFF.

V usage is TRBV29-1 and J usage is TRBJ1-2, with no clear D. This CDR3 spans 12 amino acids. Germline V CDR1 and CDR2: SQVTM, ANQGSEA. V lost 0 bases, J lost 3 bases, and 5 bases lay in between. In DNA, the CDR3 is TGCAGCGTTGAAGATCCGGACTATGGCTACACCTTC. Its translation is CSVEDPDYGYTF.